This T cell receptor (beta chain) was retrieved from a study of CD8 T cells in Susac syndrome. cDNA came from about 0.5 to 1 ug RNA primed by random hexamers. A single record per CDR3 protein comes from TCRdb applying MiXCR to the immunoSEQ multiplex PCR reads. This table holds approximately 160,000 distinct CDR3 sequences, approximately 94% found once. The CDR3 length is 12 residues. Germline loops: CDR1 DFQATT, CDR2 SNEGSKA (reference sequence). V dropped 6 bases and J dropped 5; count of bases not matched to a gene: 5. The sequenced material came from CD4+ T cells from PBMCs. This receptor was identified in a human donor with multiple sclerosis. The chain has TRBV20-1 and TRBJ1-2; 8 nucleotides agree with TRBD1. CDR3 protein: CSANQGAYGYTF. The CDR3 DNA reads TGCAGTGCGAACCAGGGGGCATATGGCTACACCTTC.